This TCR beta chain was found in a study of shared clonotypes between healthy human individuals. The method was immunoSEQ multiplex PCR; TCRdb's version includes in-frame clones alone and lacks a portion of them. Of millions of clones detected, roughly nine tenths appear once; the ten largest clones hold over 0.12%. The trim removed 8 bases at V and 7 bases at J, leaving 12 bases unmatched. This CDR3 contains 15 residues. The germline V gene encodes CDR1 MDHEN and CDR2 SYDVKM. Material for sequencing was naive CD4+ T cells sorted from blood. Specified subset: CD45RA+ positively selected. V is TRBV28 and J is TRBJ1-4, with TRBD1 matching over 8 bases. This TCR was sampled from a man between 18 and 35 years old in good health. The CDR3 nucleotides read TGTGCCAGCGGGGGAAGACAGGGGAGGAGTGAAAAACTGTTTTTT. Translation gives CASGGRQGRSEKLFF.